This entry is about one T cell receptor (beta chain). Its antigen specificity is not known. Base-call qualities are not available, and no considerably larger clone is one nucleotide away. Spanning cysteine to phenylalanine, the CDR3 consists of 16 amino acids. Just CDR3 DNA is preserved here, 48 bases in frame from base 1. For this chain, trimming is 3 bases at the V end and 4 bases at the J end, and the number of junction bases without a gene match is 7. CDR1 LNHNV and CDR2 YYDKDF were looked up in the germline V gene (reference sequence). The data belong to a study of follicular helper T cells after annual influenza vaccination (dated by TCRdb to about 2017). As for the study more broadly: Blood was collected on days 0, 7 and 28 after each seasonal influenza vaccination. To study recall of cTfh clones, some subjects were followed across successive annual vaccinations spanning the 2013-2014, 2014-2015 and 2015-2016 seasons. One week after vaccination, a second recruited cohort of 12 to 13 subjects (Table S1) displayed a similar ICOS+CD38+ cTfh response. Multi-year samples were obtained from about six subjects, with two vaccination seasons covered for four subjects and three seasons covered for two subjects. The 2013-2014 samples were cryopreserved, while the 2015 samples were processed right after collection.

Libraries were made using the immunoSEQ multiplex PCR assay. Adaptive Biotechnologies handled the TCRB amplification, library preparation, sequencing and preliminary bioinformatics at Survey level resolution. For TCRB sequencing, genomic DNA from the sorted cTfh populations was amplified by multiplex PCR. In the source study's methods: Clonality was computed in R as 1 minus normalized Shannon entropy; the Gini index was calculated with the R package ineq. The overlap score was defined as the summed counts of shared sequences divided by the total counts of all sequences in both compared samples. The significance of shared clonotypes was tested with Fisher's exact test, assuming a theoretical repertoire of 10^7 TCRB sequences. In its TCRdb copy, this immuneACCESS table keeps in-frame sequences only and misses some clones. Where compared with another copy, unresolved V genes explain less than half of these, and the others have no known cause. From that table come the V and J calls and clone size; the DNA was used to work out D and trimming. The sample table holds roughly 27,000 clones, of which 80% to 90% were seen once. Jointly, the top ten make up approximately 1.2% of the sample.

The time point label, read with the paper, signifies: 2014-2015 season, pre-vaccination. Adults received seasonal inactivated influenza vaccine (Fluvarix), and TCRB sequencing tracked sorted blood CD4 subsets before and after vaccination. Subjects were considered eligible if community-dwelling and if influenza vaccine had not been received in the prior 6 months. Exclusions included influenza vaccine contraindications, substance abuse, HIV/AIDS, active malignancy, immunomodulatory medication and active illness such as respiratory infection. Between roughly 35 and 100 mL of blood was sampled per time point. Non-naive CD4+CXCR5+PD-1+ cells were defined as circulating Tfh and were sorted into ICOS+CD38+ and ICOS-CD38- fractions. PBMC were isolated using Ficoll-Paque PLUS or SepMate separation. Before DNA was extracted, the cell subsets were sorted from PBMC using a BD FACS Aria. General study outcomes and caveats: Only about 10-20% of analyzed cells yielded productive TCRB sequences, so sampling of rare clonotypes was not possible. ICOS+CD38+ cTfh clonality correlated with the frequency of that population, and its change correlated with the change in circulating plasmablast frequency. Successive annual vaccinations recalled a recurring oligoclonal ICOS+CD38+ cTfh response that included tetramer and AIM influenza-specific clonotypes. Day 7 ICOS+CD38+ clones were most often found later in ICOS-CD38- cTfh, suggesting that subset may serve as a memory reservoir.

This clonotype was sampled from an adult who received the influenza vaccine. The chain employs TRBV15 and TRBJ1-3; 9 of the junction bases match TRBD1. The material sequenced was CXCR5+ CD38- circulating T follicular helper cells from blood, taken on the day of influenza vaccination. What the cell subset or site label conveys for this sample: circulating Tfh, non-naive CD4+CXCR5+PD-1+ (ICOS+CD38+ or ICOS-CD38-). The DNA is as follows: TGTGCCACCAGCAGTTGGGGACAGGGTGGAGGAAACACCATATATTTT. Its translation reads: CATSSWGQGGGNTIYF.